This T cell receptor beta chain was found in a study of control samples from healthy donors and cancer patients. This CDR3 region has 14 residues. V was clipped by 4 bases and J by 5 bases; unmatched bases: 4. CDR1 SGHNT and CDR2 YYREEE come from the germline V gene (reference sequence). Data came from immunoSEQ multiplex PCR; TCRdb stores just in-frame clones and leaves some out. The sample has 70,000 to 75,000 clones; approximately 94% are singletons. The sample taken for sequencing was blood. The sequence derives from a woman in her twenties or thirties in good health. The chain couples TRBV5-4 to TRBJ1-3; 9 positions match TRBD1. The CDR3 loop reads CASSPGQGRNTIYF. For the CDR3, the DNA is TGTGCCAGCAGCCCCGGACAGGGGAGAAACACCATATATTTT.